This T cell receptor (beta chain) was captured in a study of blood T cell repertoires in COVID-19. Per the study methods: Nucleated cell counts were estimated from reference gene primer amplification. Sequencing was performed with immunoSEQ multiplex PCR; in TCRdb, only in-frame clones are kept and a portion is missing. Clone size and the V and J calls come from that table; the DNA yielded D and trimming. Among about 120,000 clones listed, about nine tenths were seen once. Trimming took 4 bases from V and 8 from J, leaving 15 bases between them. This CDR3 is built from 13 residues. Germline CDR1 reads SGDLS; CDR2 reads YYNGEE.

Source material: peripheral blood. The chain joins TRBV9 to TRBJ1-2; D not resolved. This receptor was taken from a human donor with active COVID-19. The donor label of this sample is uncertain. For the CDR3, the DNA is TGTGCCAGCAGCTCTACGATGATGGAGGGCTACACCTTC. Protein sequence: CASSSTMMEGYTF.